Given below is one T cell receptor (beta chain) in context. Its target is unknown. CDR3 length equals 12 residues. The V and J ends lost 5 bases and 7 bases respectively, with 9 bases between them. Germline CDR1 SNHLY, CDR2 FYNNEI. Assay used: immunoSEQ multiplex PCR; TCRdb lists only in-frame clones, some missing. The sample records 95,000 to 100,000 clones, 85% to 90% being singletons. This sample was included in a study of T cell responses to AZD1222 COVID-19 vaccine. General study findings and limits: After the peak T cell response, and only then, were repertoires sampled. Two AZD1222 doses significantly raised spike-specific TCR breadth and depth over controls.

The source was peripheral blood, collected on day 0 of AZD1222 vaccination. The genes are TRBV2 and TRBJ1-5; D unresolved. The sequence was collected from an adult in good health. The chain's CDR3 is CASSLTPQPQHF. CDR3 nucleotide sequence: TGTGCCAGCAGTCTAACTCCACAGCCCCAGCATTTT.